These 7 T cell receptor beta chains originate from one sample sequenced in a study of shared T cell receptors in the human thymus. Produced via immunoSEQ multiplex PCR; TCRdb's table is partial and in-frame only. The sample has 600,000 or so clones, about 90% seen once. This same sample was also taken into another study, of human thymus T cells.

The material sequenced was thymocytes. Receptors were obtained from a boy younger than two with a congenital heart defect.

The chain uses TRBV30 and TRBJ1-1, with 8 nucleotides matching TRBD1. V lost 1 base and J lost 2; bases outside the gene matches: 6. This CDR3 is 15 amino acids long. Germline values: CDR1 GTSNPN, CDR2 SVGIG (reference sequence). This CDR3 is CAWSAHRGFNTEAFF. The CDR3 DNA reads TGTGCCTGGAGTGCCCACAGGGGGTTCAACACTGAAGCTTTCTTT.

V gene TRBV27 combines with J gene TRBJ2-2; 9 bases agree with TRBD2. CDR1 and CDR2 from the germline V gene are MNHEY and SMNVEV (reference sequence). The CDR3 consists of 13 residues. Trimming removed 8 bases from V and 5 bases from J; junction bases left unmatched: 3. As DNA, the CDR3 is TGTGCCAGCCTAGCGGGACGAACCGGGGAGCTGTTTTTT. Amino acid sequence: CASLAGRTGELFF.

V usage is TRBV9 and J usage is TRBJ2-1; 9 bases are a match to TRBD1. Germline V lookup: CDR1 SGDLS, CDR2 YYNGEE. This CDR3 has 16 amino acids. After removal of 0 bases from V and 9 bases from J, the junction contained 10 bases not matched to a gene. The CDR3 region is CASSVVVTGGYREQFF. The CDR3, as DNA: TGTGCCAGCAGCGTAGTAGTGACAGGGGGGTATCGTGAGCAGTTCTTC. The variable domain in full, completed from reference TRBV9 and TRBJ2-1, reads DSGVTQTPKHLITATGQRVTLRCSPRSGDLSVYWYQQSLDQGLQFLIQYYNGEERAKGNILERFSAQQFPDLHSELNLSSLELGDSALYFCASSVVVTGGYREQFFGPGTRLTVL.

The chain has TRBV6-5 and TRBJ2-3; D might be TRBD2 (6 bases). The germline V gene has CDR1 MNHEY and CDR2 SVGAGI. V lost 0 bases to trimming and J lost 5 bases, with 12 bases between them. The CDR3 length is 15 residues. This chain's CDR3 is CASSYSLAKKDTQYF. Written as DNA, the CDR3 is TGTGCCAGCAGTTACTCGCTAGCGAAAAAAGATACGCAGTATTTT.

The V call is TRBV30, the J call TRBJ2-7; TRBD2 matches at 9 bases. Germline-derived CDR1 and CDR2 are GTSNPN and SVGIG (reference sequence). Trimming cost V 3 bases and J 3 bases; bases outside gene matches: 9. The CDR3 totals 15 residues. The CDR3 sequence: CAWSGGLAIFYEQYF. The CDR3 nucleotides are TGTGCCTGGAGCGGAGGACTAGCGATTTTCTACGAGCAGTACTTC.

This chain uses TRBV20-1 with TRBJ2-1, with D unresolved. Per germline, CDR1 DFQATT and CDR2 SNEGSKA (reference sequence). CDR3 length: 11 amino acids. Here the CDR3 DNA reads TGCAGCACTAAATCTCCCAATGAGCAGTTCTTC. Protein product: CSTKSPNEQFF.

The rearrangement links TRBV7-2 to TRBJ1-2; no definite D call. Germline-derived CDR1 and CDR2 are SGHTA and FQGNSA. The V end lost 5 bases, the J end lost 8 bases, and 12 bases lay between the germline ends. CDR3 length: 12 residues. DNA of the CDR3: TGTGCCAGCAGCCCGGAGAGAGGGGGCTACACCTTC. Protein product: CASSPERGGYTF.